This T cell receptor beta chain is drawn from a study of cytomegalovirus exposure and HLA in healthy donors. Study results and caveats: Of the V segments, some could not be distinguished, including TRBV6-2 and TRBV6-3, and were excluded. Among donors in an Asian-associated ancestry cluster, a later analysis reportedly found fewer N-insertions than the roughly 730-donor mean.

Germline V gene data show CDR1 as SNHLY and CDR2 as FYNNEI. CDR3 size: 16 residues. J gave up 4 bases and V 5 bases, and 8 bases lay outside the gene matches. 60 Vbeta and 13 Jbeta primers were used in PCR. Sequencing was performed with immunoSEQ multiplex PCR; in TCRdb, only in-frame clones are kept and a portion is missing. The table lists roughly 150,000 clones, approximately 82% of them singletons. Only one count was recorded for this clone. The target antigen is unknown. The clonotype originates from a man younger than 35 in good health and CMV-seropositive. Sequenced material: PBMCs. V usage is TRBV2 and J usage is TRBJ2-5, with 12 positions matching TRBD2. CDR3 sequence: CASSTPPGLAGETQYF. CDR3 in DNA: TGTGCCAGCAGTACGCCTCCGGGACTAGCGGGAGAGACCCAGTACTTC.